The TCR beta chain described here comes from a study of Tregs in tolerant kidney transplant recipients. CD4+CD25+CD127- Tregs, CD4+CD25- non-Tregs, CD4 and CD8 cells were sorted. Sequencing was performed with immunoSEQ multiplex PCR; in TCRdb, only in-frame clones are kept and a portion is missing. The repertoire includes roughly 14,000 clones, around 94% of them detected once, and 10% to 15% sits in the top ten. The TCR sequence derives from a human donor in good health. Specimen: CD8+ T cells from blood.

As DNA, the CDR3 is TGCGCCAGCAGCCACCCAGCGGGGGGGAGCACAGATACGCAGTATTTT. Its translation: CASSHPAGGSTDTQYF. J is TRBJ2-3 and V is TRBV4-1, with 10 bases matching TRBD2. Losses at the gene ends were 3 bases for V and 0 bases for J; bases not matched to a gene: 3. The CDR3 contains 16 residues. The germline CDR1 and CDR2 sequences are MGHRA and YSYEKL.